These 29 T cell receptor beta chains came from one sample sequenced in a study of T cell responses to AZD1222 COVID-19 vaccine. TCRdb's copy holds only in-frame clones and misses some; the assay was immunoSEQ multiplex PCR. The sample includes approximately 94,000 clones, approximately 87% of them seen just once. The sequenced sample was peripheral blood, obtained on day 0 of MenACWY control vaccination. The receptors originated from an adult in good health.

Here the CDR3 reads CASSMLAWGSPEAFF. CDR3 DNA sequence: TGTGCCAGTAGTATGTTAGCCTGGGGCAGCCCTGAAGCTTTCTTT. The rearrangement joins TRBV19 to TRBJ1-1, with D possibly TRBD1 on 5 matching bases. The germline CDR1 and CDR2 sequences are LNHDA and SQIVND (reference sequence). Trimming shortened V by 3 bases and J by 6 bases, and 17 bases separated the two germline ends. The CDR3 runs to 15 residues.

CDR3 sequence reads: CAWIPGGVFHGREKLFF. CDR3 nucleotide sequence: TGTGCCTGGATCCCCGGAGGGGTATTTCATGGTCGGGAAAAACTGTTTTTT. The chain couples TRBV30 to TRBJ1-4, with D perhaps matching TRBD1 (5 bases). CDR3 length: 17 residues. CDR1 and CDR2 (germline): GTSNPN, SVGIG (reference sequence). Between the trimmed V and J ends, which lost 4 bases and 8 bases, there was a span of 26 bases.

The chain couples TRBV30 to TRBJ1-2, with 8 bases identical to TRBD1. The J segment lost 4 bases and the V segment lost 5 bases, leaving 6 bases of the junction unmatched. The length of the CDR3 is 13 residues. From germline, CDR1 is GTSNPN and CDR2 SVGIG (reference sequence). The CDR3 nucleotides are TGTGCCTGGCATCGGGACAGGCCCTATGGCTACACCTTC. It yields the protein CAWHRDRPYGYTF.

V usage is TRBV11-2 and J usage is TRBJ2-7, with 9 bases lining up with TRBD1. This CDR3 contains 16 residues. After removal of 5 bases from V and 4 bases from J, the junction contained 12 bases not matched to a gene. Germline CDR1 is SGHAT and CDR2 is FQNNGV. The CDR3 DNA reads TGTGCCAGCAGCACAAACAGGGGGCGAGGTTGGTACGAGCAGTACTTC. It yields the protein CASSTNRGRGWYEQYF.

This clone was detected only a few times. The chain employs TRBV27 and TRBJ2-2, with TRBD1 identical over 8 bases. CDR3 size: 15 residues. Germline V gives CDR1 MNHEY, CDR2 SMNVEV (reference sequence). The V gene end was trimmed by 4 bases and the J gene end by 7 bases; junction bases not matched to a gene: 8. The DNA for the CDR3 is TGTGCCAGCAGTTGGGTCGCAGGGGGCGGCGGGGAGCTGTTTTTT. This encodes CASSWVAGGGGELFF.

This clone was counted a few times. The chain is built from TRBV30 and TRBJ2-7; D is undetermined. CDR3 length: 13 residues. V dropped 3 bases and J dropped 12 bases, with 21 bases sitting between them. The germline V gene has CDR1 GTSNPN and CDR2 SVGIG (reference sequence). CDR3 bases: TGTGCCTGGAGGCCGCTCGGCTCCCCGCTTCTGTACTTC. This codes for CAWRPLGSPLLYF.

The chain recombines TRBV28 with TRBJ1-5; 7 positions agree with TRBD1. The CDR3 is made up of 13 amino acids. V shed 6 bases and J 4 bases; nucleotides not matched to a gene: 3. Germline V lookup: CDR1 MDHEN, CDR2 SYDVKM. The CDR3 sequence: CASRTGNNQPQHF. DNA of the CDR3: TGTGCCAGCAGGACAGGGAATAATCAGCCCCAGCATTTT. The full variable domain, completed using reference TRBV28 and TRBJ1-5, is DVKVTQSSRYLVKRTGEKVFLECVQDMDHENMFWYRQDPGLGLRLIYFSYDVKMKEKGDIPEGYSVSREKKERFSLILESASTNQTSMYLCASRTGNNQPQHFGDGTRLSIL.

This clone has just a few counts. The chain couples TRBV7-2 to TRBJ1-3; 10 bases agree with TRBD1. CDR3 length equals 16 residues. J gave up 4 bases and V 2 bases, and 5 bases lay outside the gene matches. Germline V gene data show CDR1 as SGHTA and CDR2 as FQGNSA. The CDR3 loop reads CASSLRRTGGGNTIYF. Written as DNA, the CDR3 is TGTGCCAGCAGCTTACGAAGGACAGGGGGAGGAAACACCATATATTTT.

This chain links TRBV13 with TRBJ2-2; D may correspond to TRBD1 or TRBD2 (6 bases each). This CDR3 is built from 16 residues. Trimming left V 3 bases short and J 7 bases short, with 18 bases between. The germline V gene has CDR1 PRHDT and CDR2 FYEKMQ (reference sequence). CDR3 DNA sequence: TGTGCCAGCAGCTTCAGGCAGGGGAGGCTAAGCGGGGAGCTGTTTTTT. Its protein product is CASSFRQGRLSGELFF.

This clone was counted a few times. The chain couples TRBV6-2 or TRBV6-3 to TRBJ1-5; unclear D gene. CDR1 and CDR2 (germline): MNHEY, SVGEGT. CDR3 length: 15 amino acids. The V and J ends lost 7 bases and 0 bases respectively, with 13 bases between them. Here the CDR3 DNA reads TGTGCCAGCACCCCTTTGAGGGCTAGCAATCAGCCCCAGCATTTT. This gives the protein CASTPLRASNQPQHF.

The V and J genes are TRBV18 and TRBJ2-7; perhaps D is TRBD1 or TRBD2 (5 bases each). Germline-derived CDR1 and CDR2 are KGHSH and LQKENI. Trimming removed 3 bases from V and 2 bases from J, with 11 bases in between. CDR3 length: 14 residues. The CDR3 loop is CASSPGTPPYEQYF. CDR3 in DNA: TGTGCCAGCTCACCCGGGACGCCCCCCTACGAGCAGTACTTC. Full variable domain (missing parts from reference TRBV18 and TRBJ2-7): NAGVMQNPRHLVRRRGQEARLRCSPMKGHSHVYWYRQLPEEGLKFMVYLQKENIIDESGMPKERFSAEFPKEGPSILRIQQVVRGDSAAYFCASSPGTPPYEQYFGPGTRLTVT.

The chain is built from TRBV9 and TRBJ1-3; D uncertain. V was pared by 4 bases and J by 0 bases, with 14 bases between. This CDR3 contains 16 residues. The V gene's germline CDR1 is SGDLS and CDR2 YYNGEE. The CDR3 coding sequence is TGTGCCAGCAGCTCGACCAGGATCCTCTCTGGAAACACCATATATTTT. Translated: CASSSTRILSGNTIYF.

In DNA form, the CDR3 reads TGTGCCACCACTGGACTAGCGGAGAACAATGAGCAGTTCTTC. It translates to CATTGLAENNEQFF. V gene TRBV24-1 combines with J gene TRBJ2-1, with 10 bases matching TRBD2. The germline V gene has CDR1 KGHDR and CDR2 SFDVKD. The ends lost 8 bases at V and 5 bases at J; junction bases unmatched: 5. This CDR3 is built from 14 residues.

The gene calls are TRBV6-5 and TRBJ2-7, with 7 bases matching TRBD1. Trimming removed 4 bases from V and 2 bases from J; junction bases left unmatched: 5. The CDR3 consists of 14 residues. CDR1 and CDR2 from the germline V gene are MNHEY and SVGAGI. Here the CDR3 DNA reads TGTGCCAGCAGTTTCGCCGGGACAGCCTACGAGCAGTACTTC. It specifies CASSFAGTAYEQYF.

The rearrangement uses TRBV6-2 or TRBV6-3 and TRBJ1-5; 7 bases line up with TRBD1. CDR3 length: 15 amino acids. Germline CDR1 reads MNHEY; CDR2 reads SVGEGT. With V trimmed by 3 bases and J by 6 bases, 8 bases remained unmatched. This chain's CDR3 is CASSYEGAGFQPQHF. CDR3 DNA: TGTGCCAGCAGTTATGAGGGGGCTGGGTTTCAGCCCCAGCATTTT.

The chain employs TRBV28 and TRBJ2-4, with unresolved D. This CDR3 is built from 12 residues. Deletions cut 1 base from V and 6 bases from J, with 4 bases between. CDR1 and CDR2 (germline): MDHEN, SYDVKM. CDR3 loop: CASSLYGNIQYF. The CDR3 nucleotides are TGTGCCAGCAGTTTATACGGAAACATTCAGTACTTC.

The V gene is TRBV5-6, the J gene TRBJ2-7; 9 bases fit TRBD1. V trimming: 2 bases; J trimming: 5 bases; junction bases outside the gene matches: 5. CDR3 length: 14 amino acids. Germline V gene data show CDR1 as SGHDT and CDR2 as YYEEEE. The CDR3 spells CASSFGQGKHEQYF. The CDR3 DNA sequence: TGTGCCAGCAGCTTCGGACAGGGGAAACACGAGCAGTACTTC.

This sequence joins TRBV5-4 and TRBJ2-1, with 7 bases fitting TRBD1. J gave up 10 bases and V 4 bases, and 2 bases lay outside the gene matches. The germline V gene encodes CDR1 SGHNT and CDR2 YYREEE (reference sequence). The CDR3 length is 11 residues. The CDR3 region is CASSLGQEQFF. Here the CDR3 DNA reads TGTGCCAGCAGCCTGGGACAGGAGCAGTTCTTC.

CDR3 amino acids: CASSSGLGYEQYF. The CDR3 region has the DNA TGTGCCAGCAGCTCAGGTCTGGGGTACGAGCAGTACTTC. J is TRBJ2-7 and V is TRBV7-2; D gene uncertain. This CDR3 is built from 13 residues. Germline V gene lookup returns CDR1 SGHTA and CDR2 FQGNSA. V was trimmed by 4 bases and J by 4 bases, leaving 11 bases between them.

This CDR3 is CASSYTGTDTQYF. As DNA, the CDR3 is TGTGCCAGCAGTTATACCGGCACAGATACGCAGTATTTT. This chain connects TRBV6-5 to TRBJ2-3; D gene uncertain. V was cut by 3 bases and J by 1 base, with 5 bases left in between. Germline CDR1 and CDR2: MNHEY and SVGAGI. CDR3 length: 13 amino acids.

The V call is TRBV12-3 or TRBV12-4, the J call TRBJ2-3; unclear D gene. The ends were cut back, 9 bases at V and 2 bases at J, with 9 bases in the middle. CDR3 length: 12 residues. CDR3 protein: CASRWDTDTQYF. CDR3 nucleotide sequence: TGTGCCAGTCGTTGGGACACAGATACGCAGTATTTT.

CDR3 loop: CASSEASAVDTQYF. The DNA for the CDR3 is TGTGCCAGCAGTGAAGCCTCCGCTGTGGATACGCAGTATTTT. V gene TRBV6-1 combines with J gene TRBJ2-3, with D hard to call. Between the trimmed V and J ends, which lost 0 bases and 6 bases, there was a span of 10 bases. CDR3 length equals 14 residues. Per germline, CDR1 MNHNS and CDR2 SASEGT.

The chain has TRBV9 and TRBJ1-4, with D maybe TRBD1 (6 bases). Looked up from germline, CDR1 is SGDLS and CDR2 is YYNGEE. The CDR3 consists of 15 residues. Trimming stripped 0 bases from V and 1 base from J, with 7 bases between. The CDR3 DNA follows: TGTGCCAGCAGCGTAGCAGGGGTAACTAATGAAAAACTGTTTTTT. Amino acids: CASSVAGVTNEKLFF.

The chain recombines TRBV18 with TRBJ1-2; D unresolved. The CDR3 spans 12 residues. The germline CDR1 and CDR2 sequences are KGHSH and LQKENI. Trimming stripped 5 bases from V and 2 bases from J, with 6 bases between. The DNA of the CDR3 is TGTGCCAGCTCAGCTGAGAACTATGGCTACACCTTC. Its protein product is CASSAENYGYTF.

The V call is TRBV9, the J call TRBJ2-1; TRBD2 matches 9 bases. J was trimmed by 3 bases and V by 2 bases; bases with no gene match: 3. There are 15 residues in the CDR3. Looked up from germline, CDR1 is SGDLS and CDR2 is YYNGEE. CDR3 sequence: CASSVTSGHYNEQFF. The CDR3 DNA is TGTGCCAGCAGCGTGACTAGCGGCCACTACAATGAGCAGTTCTTC.

This clone appeared a single time. The J gene is TRBJ1-5, the V gene TRBV7-2, with 7 bases that match TRBD1. Unmatched junction bases numbered 2, after V lost 3 bases and J lost 6 bases. The CDR3 runs to 13 residues. From germline, CDR1 is SGHTA and CDR2 FQGNSA. CDR3 sequence reads: CASSFQGGQPQHF. The DNA of the CDR3 is TGTGCCAGCAGCTTTCAGGGGGGTCAGCCCCAGCATTTT.

The rearrangement joins TRBV10-3 to TRBJ2-5; D is ambiguous. Trimming removed 5 bases from V and 5 bases from J, with 12 bases in between. The CDR3 consists of 13 residues. The germline V gene encodes CDR1 ENHRY and CDR2 SYGVKD. CDR3 sequence reads: CAISWLGKETQYF. CDR3 nucleotides: TGTGCCATCAGTTGGTTAGGGAAGGAGACCCAGTACTTC.

The chain has TRBV3-1 (or the pseudogene TRBV3-2) and TRBJ2-1, with D perhaps matching TRBD1 or TRBD2 (5 bases each). The CDR3 is 15 residues long. Trimming shortened V by 0 bases and J by 6 bases, and 12 bases separated the two germline ends. The germline CDR1 and CDR2 sequences are LGHDT and YNNKEL (reference sequence). The CDR3 reads CASSQDGGRGNEQFF. DNA of the CDR3: TGTGCCAGCAGCCAAGATGGGGGAAGGGGCAATGAGCAGTTCTTC.

The chain is built from TRBV28 and TRBJ1-5; maybe TRBD1 (5 bases). V was trimmed by 3 bases and J by 6 bases, leaving 12 bases between them. Looked up from germline, CDR1 is MDHEN and CDR2 is SYDVKM. This CDR3 contains 14 residues. The CDR3 DNA reads as TGTGCCAGCAGTTTGGGGCAGGGAGGTCAGCCCCAGCATTTT. Translating gives CASSLGQGGQPQHF. Complete variable domain (other parts from reference TRBV28 and TRBJ1-5): DVKVTQSSRYLVKRTGEKVFLECVQDMDHENMFWYRQDPGLGLRLIYFSYDVKMKEKGDIPEGYSVSREKKERFSLILESASTNQTSMYLCASSLGQGGQPQHFGDGTRLSIL.